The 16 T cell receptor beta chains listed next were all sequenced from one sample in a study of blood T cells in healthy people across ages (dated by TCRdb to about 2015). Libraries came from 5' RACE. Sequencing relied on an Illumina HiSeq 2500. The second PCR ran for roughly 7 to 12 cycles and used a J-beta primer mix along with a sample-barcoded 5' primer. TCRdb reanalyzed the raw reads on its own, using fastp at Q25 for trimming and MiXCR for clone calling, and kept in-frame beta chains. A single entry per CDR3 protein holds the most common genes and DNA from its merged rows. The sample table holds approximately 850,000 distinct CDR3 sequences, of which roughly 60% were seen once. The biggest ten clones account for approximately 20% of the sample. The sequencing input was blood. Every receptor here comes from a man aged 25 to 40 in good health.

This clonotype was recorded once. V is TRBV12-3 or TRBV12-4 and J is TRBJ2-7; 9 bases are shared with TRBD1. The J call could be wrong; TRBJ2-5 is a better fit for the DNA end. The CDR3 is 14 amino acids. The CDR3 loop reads CASSFGTGRQTQYF. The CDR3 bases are TGTGCCAGCAGTTTTGGGACAGGGCGACAGACCCAGTACTTC.

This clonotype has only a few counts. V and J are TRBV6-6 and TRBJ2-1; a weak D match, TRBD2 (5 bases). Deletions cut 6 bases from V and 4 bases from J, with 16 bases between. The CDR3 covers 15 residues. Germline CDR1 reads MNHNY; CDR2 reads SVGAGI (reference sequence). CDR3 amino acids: CASRGVSGIYNEQFF. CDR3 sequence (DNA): TGTGCCAGCAGGGGTGTTTCGGGGATTTACAATGAGCAGTTCTTC.

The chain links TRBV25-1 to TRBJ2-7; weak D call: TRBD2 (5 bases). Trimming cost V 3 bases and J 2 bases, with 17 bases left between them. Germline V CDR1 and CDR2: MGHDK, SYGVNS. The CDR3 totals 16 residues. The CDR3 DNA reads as TGTGCCAGCAGTGATGAGAGACGGACCGGGACCTACGAGCAGTACTTC. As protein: CASSDERRTGTYEQYF.

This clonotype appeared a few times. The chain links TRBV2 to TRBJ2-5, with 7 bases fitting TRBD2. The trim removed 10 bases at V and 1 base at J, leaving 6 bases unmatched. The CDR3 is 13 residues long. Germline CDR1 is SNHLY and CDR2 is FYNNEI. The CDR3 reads CATILAIQETQYF. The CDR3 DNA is TGTGCCACCATACTAGCGATCCAAGAGACCCAGTACTTC.

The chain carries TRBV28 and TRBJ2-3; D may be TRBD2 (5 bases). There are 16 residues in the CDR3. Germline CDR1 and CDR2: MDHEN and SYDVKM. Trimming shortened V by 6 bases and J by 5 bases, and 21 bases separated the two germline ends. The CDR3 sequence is CASSRGLPEDGDTQYF. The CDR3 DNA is TGTGCCAGCAGCCGAGGGCTACCCGAGGATGGAGATACGCAGTATTTT.

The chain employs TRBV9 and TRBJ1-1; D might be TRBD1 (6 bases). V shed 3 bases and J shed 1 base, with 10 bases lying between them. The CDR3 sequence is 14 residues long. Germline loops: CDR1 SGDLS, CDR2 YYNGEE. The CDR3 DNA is TGTGCCAGCAGCGCAACAGGGCGGAACACTGAAGCTTTCTTT. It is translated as CASSATGRNTEAFF.

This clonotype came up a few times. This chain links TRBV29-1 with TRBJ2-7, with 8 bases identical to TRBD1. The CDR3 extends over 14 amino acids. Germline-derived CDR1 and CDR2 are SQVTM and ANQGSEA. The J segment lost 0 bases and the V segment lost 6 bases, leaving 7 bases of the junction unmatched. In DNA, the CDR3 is TGCAGCGTCTTGACAGGGGTGGGCTCCTACGAGCAGTACTTC. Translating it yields CSVLTGVGSYEQYF.

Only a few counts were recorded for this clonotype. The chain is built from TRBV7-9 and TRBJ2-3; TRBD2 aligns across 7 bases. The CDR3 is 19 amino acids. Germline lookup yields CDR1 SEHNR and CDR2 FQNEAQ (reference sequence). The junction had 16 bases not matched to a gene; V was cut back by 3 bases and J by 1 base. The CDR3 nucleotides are TGTGCCAGCAGCTTGTTTCGGGGAAACGGGAGGTACGGCACAGATACGCAGTATTTT. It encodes CASSLFRGNGRYGTDTQYF.

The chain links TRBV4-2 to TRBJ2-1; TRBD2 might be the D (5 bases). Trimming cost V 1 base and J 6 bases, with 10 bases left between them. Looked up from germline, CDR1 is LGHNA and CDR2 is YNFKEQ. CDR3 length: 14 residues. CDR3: CASSQAERSNEQFF. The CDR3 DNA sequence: TGTGCCAGCAGCCAAGCAGAGCGGAGCAATGAGCAGTTCTTC.

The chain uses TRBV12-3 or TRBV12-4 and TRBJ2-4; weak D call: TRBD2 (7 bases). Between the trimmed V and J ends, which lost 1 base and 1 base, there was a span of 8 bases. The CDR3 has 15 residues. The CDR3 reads CASSLEGGAKNIQYF. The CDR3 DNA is TGTGCCAGCAGTTTAGAGGGGGGGGCCAAAAACATTCAGTACTTC.

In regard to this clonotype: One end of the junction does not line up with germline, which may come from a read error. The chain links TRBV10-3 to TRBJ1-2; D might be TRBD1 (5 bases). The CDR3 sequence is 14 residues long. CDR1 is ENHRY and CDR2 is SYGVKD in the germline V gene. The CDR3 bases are TGTGCCATCGGTGACAGTACCTCTAACTATGGCTACACCTTC. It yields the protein CAIGDSTSNYGYTF.

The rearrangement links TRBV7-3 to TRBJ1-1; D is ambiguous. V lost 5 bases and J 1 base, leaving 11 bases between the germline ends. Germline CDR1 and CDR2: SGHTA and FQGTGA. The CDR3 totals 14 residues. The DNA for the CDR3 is TGTGCCAGCAGCGCAGCCCCCGGGAACACTGAAGCTTTCTTT. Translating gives CASSAAPGNTEAFF. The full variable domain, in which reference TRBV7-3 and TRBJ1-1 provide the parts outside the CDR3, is GAGVSQTPSNKVTEKGKYVELRCDPISGHTALYWYRQSLGQGPEFLIYFQGTGAADDSGLPNDRFFAVRPEGSVSTLKIQRTERGDSAVYLCASSAAPGNTEAFFGQGTRLTVV.

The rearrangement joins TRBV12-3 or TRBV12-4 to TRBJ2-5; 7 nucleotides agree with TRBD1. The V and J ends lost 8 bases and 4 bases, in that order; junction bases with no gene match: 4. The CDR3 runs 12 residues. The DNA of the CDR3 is TGTGCCAGCGGACAGGCATTAGAGACCCAGTACTTC. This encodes CASGQALETQYF.

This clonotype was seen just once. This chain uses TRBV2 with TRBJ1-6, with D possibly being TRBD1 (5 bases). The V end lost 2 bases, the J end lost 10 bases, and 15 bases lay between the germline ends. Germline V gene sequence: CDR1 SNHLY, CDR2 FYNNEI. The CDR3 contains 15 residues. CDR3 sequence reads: CASSEIPGGRSPLHF. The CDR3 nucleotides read TGTGCCAGCAGTGAAATACCGGGGGGAAGATCACCCCTCCACTTT.

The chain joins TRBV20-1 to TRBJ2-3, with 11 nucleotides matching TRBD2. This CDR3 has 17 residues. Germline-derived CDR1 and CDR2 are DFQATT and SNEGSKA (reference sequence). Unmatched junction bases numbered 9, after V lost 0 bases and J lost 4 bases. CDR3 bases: TGCAGTGCTAGAGATCTCACTAGCGGGAGAATATCAGATACGCAGTATTTT. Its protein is CSARDLTSGRISDTQYF.

This CDR3 is CASTVFTDTQYF. As DNA, the CDR3 is TGTGCCAGCACCGTTTTCACAGATACGCAGTATTTT. The genes are TRBV7-9 and TRBJ2-3; no definite D call. CDR1 and CDR2 from the germline V gene are SEHNR and FQNEAQ (reference sequence). Trimming removed 7 bases from V and 2 bases from J, with 7 bases in between. This CDR3 comprises 12 residues.